This T cell receptor (beta chain) was profiled in a study of cytomegalovirus exposure and HLA in healthy donors. The PCR ran on 60 Vbeta and 13 Jbeta primers. This table comes from immunoSEQ multiplex PCR, and its TCRdb copy is limited to in-frame clones, with some not included. The data include about 51,000 clones; the top ten clones carry about 2%. The CDR3 sequence is 14 residues long. V shed 3 bases, J shed 5 bases, and the junction held 4 bases outside the gene matches. In germline, CDR1 is GTSNPN, CDR2 SVGIG (reference sequence). General study findings and limits: The sole available immune exposure information was CMV serostatus.

A remark on this clone: Its specificity is unknown.

This clonotype originated in a female donor in good health and CMV-seronegative. What was sequenced was PBMCs. The rearrangement joins TRBV30 to TRBJ2-1; 10 bases are shared with TRBD1. The chain's CDR3 is CAWRGTGVDNEQFF. DNA for the CDR3: TGTGCCTGGAGGGGGACAGGGGTTGACAATGAGCAGTTCTTC.